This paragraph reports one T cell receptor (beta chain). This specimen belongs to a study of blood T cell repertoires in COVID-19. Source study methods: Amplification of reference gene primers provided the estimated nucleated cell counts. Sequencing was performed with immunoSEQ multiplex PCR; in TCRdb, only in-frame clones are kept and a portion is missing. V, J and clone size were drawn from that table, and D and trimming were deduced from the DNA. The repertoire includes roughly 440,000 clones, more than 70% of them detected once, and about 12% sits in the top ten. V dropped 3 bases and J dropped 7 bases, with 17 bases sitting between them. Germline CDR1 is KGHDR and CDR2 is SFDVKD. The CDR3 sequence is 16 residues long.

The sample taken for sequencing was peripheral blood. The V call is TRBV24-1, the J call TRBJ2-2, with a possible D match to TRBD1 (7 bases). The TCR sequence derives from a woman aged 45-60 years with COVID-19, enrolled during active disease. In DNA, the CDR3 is TGTGCCACCAGTGATAACCGACAGGGCGGGGTCGGGGAGCTGTTTTTT. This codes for CATSDNRQGGVGELFF.